This T cell receptor (beta chain) was documented in a study of blood T cells in healthy people across ages. General study points: Long-lived and aged donors differed, with more naive CD4+ cells and higher diversity in the long-lived. Per million T cells, TCR beta diversity dropped about linearly as age rose.

This clonotype was seen a handful of times. Its matching antigen is unknown. Next came a second PCR, run for roughly 6 to 11 cycles, which used a sample-barcoded 5' primer along with a J-beta primer mix. From each sample, at least 3 million paired-end reads containing CDR3 were obtained. TCRdb itself ran the 5' RACE reads through MiXCR, one entry per CDR3 protein. The table records about 680,000 distinct CDR3 sequences, more than 40% of them present only once. Looked up from germline, CDR1 is MDHEN and CDR2 is SYDVKM. Trimming shortened V by 6 bases and J by 5 bases, and 19 bases separated the two germline ends. The CDR3 contains 15 residues.

The sequence derives from a woman in her sixties in good health. The rearrangement joins TRBV28 to TRBJ2-5; D might be TRBD1 (5 bases). Sequenced: blood. As DNA, the CDR3 is TGTGCCAGCAGGGCACAGGCAGGGCCGGAGGAGACCCAGTACTTC. Protein sequence: CASRAQAGPEETQYF.